These T cell receptor beta chains were read from a single sample in a study of persistence of HIV-infected CD4 T cells. Assay: immunoSEQ multiplex PCR; the TCRdb copy retains only in-frame clones and omits some. The sample lists about 40,000 clones, around three quarters occurring once. Their antigens are not known. The sequences come from CD4+ T cells sorted from PBMCs after roughly 19-hour stimulation, collected from a patient who received antiretroviral therapy. The receptors originated from an adult man with HIV who was CMV-seropositive. Each CDR3 is given with its conserved first and last residue. D genes are given only for firm matches. Clone size is not always given. Where it is, it says once, few, many or a class for expanded clones.

D gene: .; clone size: .; J gene: TRBJ1-6; V gene: TRBV6-5; CDR3 protein: CASILMGGKDSPLHF; CDR3 DNA: TGTGCCAGCATCTTAATGGGGGGCAAGGATTCACCCCTCCACTTT
D gene: .; clone size: few; J gene: TRBJ2-6; V gene: TRBV6-4; CDR3 protein: CASSASVWGSAGGANVLTF; CDR3 DNA: TGTGCCAGCAGTGCCTCCGTATGGGGGAGCGCTGGTGGGGCCAACGTCCTGACTTTC
D gene: .; clone size: .; J gene: TRBJ1-1; V gene: TRBV6-5; CDR3 protein: CASSSLLEAFF; CDR3 DNA: TGTGCCAGCAGTTCCCTCCTTGAAGCTTTCTTT
D gene: TRBD1; clone size: few; J gene: TRBJ2-4; V gene: TRBV29-1; CDR3 protein: CSYGTGGNIQYF; CDR3 DNA: TGCAGCTACGGGACAGGTGGAAACATTCAGTACTTC
D gene: .; clone size: .; J gene: TRBJ2-1; V gene: TRBV3-1/TRBV3-2; CDR3 protein: CASSQVGGAHTQLNNEQFF; CDR3 DNA: TGTGCCAGCAGCCAAGTGGGTGGGGCCCATACCCAACTAAACAATGAGCAGTTCTTC
D gene: TRBD2; clone size: few; J gene: TRBJ2-7; V gene: TRBV4-3; CDR3 protein: CASSQVLAGGVYEQYF; CDR3 DNA: TGCGCCAGCAGCCAAGTGCTAGCGGGAGGCGTGTACGAGCAGTACTTC
D gene: TRBD2; clone size: few; J gene: TRBJ2-4; V gene: TRBV19; CDR3 protein: CASSSRLAGRDIQYF; CDR3 DNA: TGTGCCAGTAGTTCTAGACTAGCGGGCCGGGACATTCAGTACTTC
D gene: .; clone size: .; J gene: TRBJ1-4; V gene: TRBV18; CDR3 protein: CASSPAIEYEKLFF; CDR3 DNA: TGTGCCAGCTCACCGGCAATTGAGTACGAAAAACTGTTTTTT
D gene: .; clone size: .; J gene: TRBJ1-5; V gene: TRBV3-1/TRBV3-2; CDR3 protein: CASSPDIGYDQPQHF; CDR3 DNA: TGTGCCAGCAGCCCTGACATCGGGTACGACCAGCCCCAGCATTTT
D gene: .; clone size: .; J gene: TRBJ2-5; V gene: TRBV19; CDR3 protein: CASSIDRQTKETQYF; CDR3 DNA: TGTGCCAGTAGTATAGATCGCCAGACGAAAGAGACCCAGTACTTC
D gene: .; clone size: once; J gene: TRBJ1-1; V gene: TRBV29-1; CDR3 protein: CSVGGGRKNTEAFF; CDR3 DNA: TGCAGCGTTGGAGGAGGGCGGAAGAACACTGAAGCTTTCTTT
D gene: .; clone size: .; J gene: TRBJ2-7; V gene: TRBV21-1; CDR3 protein: CASLSGAVSSYEQYF; CDR3 DNA: TGTGCCAGTCTCTCAGGGGCGGTCAGCTCCTACGAGCAGTACTTC
D gene: .; clone size: .; J gene: TRBJ2-1; V gene: TRBV30; CDR3 protein: CAWSDYNEQFF; CDR3 DNA: TGTGCCTGGAGTGACTACAATGAGCAGTTCTTC
D gene: .; clone size: few; J gene: TRBJ1-6; V gene: TRBV7-9; CDR3 protein: CASSNRATNSPLHF; CDR3 DNA: TGTGCCAGCAGCAACCGGGCAACCAATTCACCCCTCCACTTT
D gene: .; clone size: .; J gene: TRBJ1-1; V gene: TRBV18; CDR3 protein: CASSPQSGGGYTEAFF; CDR3 DNA: TGTGCCAGCTCACCCCAGAGCGGGGGAGGGTACACTGAAGCTTTCTTT
D gene: TRBD1; clone size: .; J gene: TRBJ1-1; V gene: TRBV6-5; CDR3 protein: CASSYGAGGYTEAFF; CDR3 DNA: TGTGCCAGCAGTTACGGGGCAGGGGGTTACACTGAAGCTTTCTTT
D gene: .; clone size: few; J gene: TRBJ1-5; V gene: TRBV2; CDR3 protein: CASTRGRMSPQHF; CDR3 DNA: TGTGCCAGCACTCGGGGCAGAATGTCGCCCCAGCATTTT